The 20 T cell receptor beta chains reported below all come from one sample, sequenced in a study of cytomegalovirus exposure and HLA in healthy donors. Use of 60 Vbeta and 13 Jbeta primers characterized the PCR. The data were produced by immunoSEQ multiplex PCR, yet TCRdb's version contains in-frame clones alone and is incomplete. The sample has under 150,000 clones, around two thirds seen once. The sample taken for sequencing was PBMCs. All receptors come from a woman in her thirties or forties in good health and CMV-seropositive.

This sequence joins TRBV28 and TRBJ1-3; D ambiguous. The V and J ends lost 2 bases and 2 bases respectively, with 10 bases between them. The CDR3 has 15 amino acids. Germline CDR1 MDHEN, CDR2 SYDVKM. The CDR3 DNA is TGTGCCAGCAGTTTAGTAGCCTTGACTGGAAACACCATATATTTT. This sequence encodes CASSLVALTGNTIYF.

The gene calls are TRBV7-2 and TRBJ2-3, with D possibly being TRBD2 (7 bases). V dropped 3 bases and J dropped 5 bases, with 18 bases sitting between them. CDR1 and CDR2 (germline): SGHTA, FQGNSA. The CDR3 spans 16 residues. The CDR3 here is CASSFQPGGAQDTQYF. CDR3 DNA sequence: TGTGCCAGCAGCTTCCAACCTGGGGGGGCCCAAGATACGCAGTATTTT. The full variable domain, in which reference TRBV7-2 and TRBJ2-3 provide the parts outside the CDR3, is GAGVSQSPSNKVTEKGKDVELRCDPISGHTALYWYRQSLGQGLEFLIYFQGNSAPDKSGLPSDRFSAERTGGSVSTLTIQRTQQEDSAVYLCASSFQPGGAQDTQYFGPGTRLTVL.

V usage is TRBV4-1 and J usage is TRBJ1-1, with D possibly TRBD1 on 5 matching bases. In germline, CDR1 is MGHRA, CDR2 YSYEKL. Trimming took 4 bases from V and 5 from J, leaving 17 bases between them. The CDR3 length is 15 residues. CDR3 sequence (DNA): TGCGCCAGCAGCCTCCTGAGTGGGGGGATGACTGAAGCTTTCTTT. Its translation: CASSLLSGGMTEAFF.

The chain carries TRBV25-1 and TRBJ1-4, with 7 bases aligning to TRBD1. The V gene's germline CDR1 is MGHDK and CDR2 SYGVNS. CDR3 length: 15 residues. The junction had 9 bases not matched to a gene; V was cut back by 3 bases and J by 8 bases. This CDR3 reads CASSDYRGQSEKLFF. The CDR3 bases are TGTGCCAGCAGTGACTACAGGGGTCAGTCCGAAAAACTGTTTTTT.

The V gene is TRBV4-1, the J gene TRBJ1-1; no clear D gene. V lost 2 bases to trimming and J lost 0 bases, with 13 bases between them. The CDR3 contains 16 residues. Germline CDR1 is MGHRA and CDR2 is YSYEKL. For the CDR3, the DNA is TGCGCCAGCAGCCAACCGGACTTCACAATGAACACTGAAGCTTTCTTT. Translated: CASSQPDFTMNTEAFF.

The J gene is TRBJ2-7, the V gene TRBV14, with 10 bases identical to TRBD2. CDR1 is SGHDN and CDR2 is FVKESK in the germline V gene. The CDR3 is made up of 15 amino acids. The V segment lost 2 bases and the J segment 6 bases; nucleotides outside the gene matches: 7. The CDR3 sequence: CASSQLSSGSSEQYF. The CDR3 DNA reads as TGTGCCAGCAGCCAACTTTCTAGCGGGAGCTCCGAGCAGTACTTC.

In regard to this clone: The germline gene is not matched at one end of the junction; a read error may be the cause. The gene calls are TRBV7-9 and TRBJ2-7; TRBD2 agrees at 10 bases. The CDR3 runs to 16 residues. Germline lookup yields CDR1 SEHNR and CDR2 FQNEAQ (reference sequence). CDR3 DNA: TGTTCCAGCAGCTCCTGGGGACTAGCGATCTCCTACGAGCAGTACTTC. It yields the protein CSSSSWGLAISYEQYF.

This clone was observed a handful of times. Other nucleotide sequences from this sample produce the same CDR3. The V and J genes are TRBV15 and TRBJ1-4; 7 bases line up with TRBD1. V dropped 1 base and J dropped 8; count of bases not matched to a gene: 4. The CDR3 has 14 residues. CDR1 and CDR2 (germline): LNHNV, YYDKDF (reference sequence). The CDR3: CATSRGQGEEKLFF. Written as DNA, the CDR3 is TGTGCCACCAGCAGAGGACAGGGTGAAGAAAAACTGTTTTTT.

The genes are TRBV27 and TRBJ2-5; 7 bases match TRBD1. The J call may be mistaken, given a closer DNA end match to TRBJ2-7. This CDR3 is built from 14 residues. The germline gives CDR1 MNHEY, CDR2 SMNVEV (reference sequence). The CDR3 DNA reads TGTGCCAGCAGTTCTCCGGGACAGTCCTACGAGCAGTACTTC. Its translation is CASSSPGQSYEQYF.

CDR3 DNA sequence: TGTGCCAGCAGCTTGGTAATCTTTGCGGAAGCTGGGGCCAACGTCCTGACTTTC. Protein: CASSLVIFAEAGANVLTF. The chain couples TRBV5-8 to TRBJ2-6; no clear D gene. V lost 0 bases, J lost 2 bases, and 15 bases lay in between. Germline V gene sequence: CDR1 SGHTS, CDR2 YDEGEE. This CDR3 has 18 amino acids.

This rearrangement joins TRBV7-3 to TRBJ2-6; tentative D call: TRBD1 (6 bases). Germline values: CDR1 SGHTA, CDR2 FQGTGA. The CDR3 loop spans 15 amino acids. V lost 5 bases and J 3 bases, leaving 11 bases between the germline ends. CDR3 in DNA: TGTGCCAGCAGCCTCCAGGGGTTTGGGGCCAACGTCCTGACTTTC. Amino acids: CASSLQGFGANVLTF.

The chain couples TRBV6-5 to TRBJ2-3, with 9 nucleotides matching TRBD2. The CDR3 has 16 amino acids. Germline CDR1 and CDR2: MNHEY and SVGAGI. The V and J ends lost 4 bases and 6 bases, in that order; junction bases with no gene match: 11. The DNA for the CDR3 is TGTGCCAGCAGTTCGTTACTAGCGGGTAGAGGGGATACGCAGTATTTT. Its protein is CASSSLLAGRGDTQYF.

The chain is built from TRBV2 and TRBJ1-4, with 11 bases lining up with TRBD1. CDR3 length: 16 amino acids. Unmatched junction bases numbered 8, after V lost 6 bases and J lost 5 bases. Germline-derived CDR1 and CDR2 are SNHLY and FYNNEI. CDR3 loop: CASRLVRDRGNEKLFF. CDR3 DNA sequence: TGTGCCAGCAGACTAGTCAGGGACAGGGGGAATGAAAAACTGTTTTTT.

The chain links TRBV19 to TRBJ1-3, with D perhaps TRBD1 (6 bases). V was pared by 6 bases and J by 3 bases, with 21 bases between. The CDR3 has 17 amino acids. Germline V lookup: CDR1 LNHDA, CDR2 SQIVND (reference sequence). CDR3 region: CASRREGDPRNGNTIYF. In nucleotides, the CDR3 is TGTGCCAGTAGACGTGAGGGGGACCCGAGGAATGGAAACACCATATATTTT.

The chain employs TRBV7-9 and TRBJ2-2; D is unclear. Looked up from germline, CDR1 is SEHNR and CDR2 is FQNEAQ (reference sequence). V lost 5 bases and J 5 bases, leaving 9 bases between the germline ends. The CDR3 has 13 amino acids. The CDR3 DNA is TGTGCCAGCAGCCGCGAAGTGACCGGGGAGCTGTTTTTT. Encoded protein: CASSREVTGELFF.

The chain's CDR3 is CASSSQIIRDRGPQETQYF. CDR3 nucleotide sequence: TGTGCCAGCAGCTCCCAGATAATACGGGACAGGGGACCACAAGAGACCCAGTACTTC. The J gene is TRBJ2-5, the V gene TRBV7-8; 10 positions agree with TRBD1. The trim removed 4 bases at V and 2 bases at J, leaving 16 bases unmatched. The CDR3 contains 19 residues. Germline assignment: CDR1 SGHVS and CDR2 FQNEAQ.

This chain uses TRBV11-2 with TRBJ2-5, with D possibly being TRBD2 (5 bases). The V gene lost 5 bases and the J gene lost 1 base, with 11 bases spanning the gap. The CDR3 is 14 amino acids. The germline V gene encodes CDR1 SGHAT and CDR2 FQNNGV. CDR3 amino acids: CASSARGIQETQYF. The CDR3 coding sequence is TGTGCCAGCAGCGCACGGGGAATCCAAGAGACCCAGTACTTC.

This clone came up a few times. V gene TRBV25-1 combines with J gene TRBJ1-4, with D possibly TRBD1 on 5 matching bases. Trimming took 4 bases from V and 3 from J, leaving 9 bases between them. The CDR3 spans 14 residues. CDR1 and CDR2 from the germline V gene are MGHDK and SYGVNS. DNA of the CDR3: TGTGCCAGCAGTGGACAGTTTGCTAATGAAAAACTGTTTTTT. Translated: CASSGQFANEKLFF.

The CDR3, as DNA: TGTGCCAGCAGCTTCCTCACAGATACGCAGTATTTT. It encodes CASSFLTDTQYF. J is TRBJ2-3 and V is TRBV5-6, with D unclear. V lost 2 bases and J 2 bases, leaving 3 bases between the germline ends. The CDR3 contains 12 residues. Germline CDR1 reads SGHDT; CDR2 reads YYEEEE.

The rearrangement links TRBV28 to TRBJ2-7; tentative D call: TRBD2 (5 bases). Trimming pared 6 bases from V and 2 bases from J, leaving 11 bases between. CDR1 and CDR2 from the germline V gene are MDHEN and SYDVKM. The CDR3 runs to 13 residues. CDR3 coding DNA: TGTGCCAGCAGACCCGGACTTACCTACGAGCAGTACTTC. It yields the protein CASRPGLTYEQYF.